This T cell receptor beta chain was profiled in a study of T cell changes during pregnancy in multiple sclerosis. The CDR3 loop spans 13 amino acids. The J segment lost 5 bases and the V segment lost 5 bases, leaving 5 bases of the junction unmatched. CDR1 is SGHTA, CDR2 FQGNSA, per germline. Repertoires were generated with immunoSEQ multiplex PCR, while TCRdb's copy carries only in-frame clones and drops some. This table has some 100,000 clones, almost 95% appearing once. J is TRBJ2-5 and V is TRBV7-2; TRBD2 aligns across 7 bases. Sequencing was performed on peripheral blood, taken before pregnancy. This clonotype was sampled from a female donor with multiple sclerosis, enrolled in a pregnancy study. The CDR3 reads CASSPGLGETQYF. CDR3 coding DNA: TGTGCCAGCAGCCCAGGACTAGGGGAGACCCAGTACTTC. The full variable domain, its missing parts supplied by reference TRBV7-2 and TRBJ2-5, is GAGVSQSPSNKVTEKGKDVELRCDPISGHTALYWYRQSLGQGLEFLIYFQGNSAPDKSGLPSDRFSAERTGGSVSTLTIQRTQQEDSAVYLCASSPGLGETQYFGPGTRLLVL.